The TCR beta chain under discussion was sequenced for a study of Ad26.COV2.S vaccination and SARS-CoV-2 variants. About the research overall: Recipients of Ad26.COV2.S got it intramuscularly, once or twice 56 days apart.

Sequenced by immunoSEQ multiplex PCR; TCRdb stores in-frame clones only, minus some. Of about 680,000 clones listed, 89% are singletons. About this clone: The target antigen is unknown.

Treatment denoted: about 20 received Ad26.COV2.S at low or high dose, single or two shots; 5 received placebo; per-sample allocation not given. Following the first vaccine or placebo injection, samples were taken on day 63. An adult donor aged 18-55 years was enrolled in Boston. Germline lookup yields CDR1 SEHNR and CDR2 FQNEAQ (reference sequence). Trimming stripped 0 bases from V and 15 bases from J, with 18 bases between. There are 14 residues in the CDR3. Regarding the study as a whole: Possible underestimation of total T cell responses by the TCR breadth and depth analyses was noted. Substantial breadth in spike-specific CD8+ and CD4+ T cell responses was reportedly seen after vaccination.

The gene calls are TRBV7-9 and TRBJ2-1; D assignment may be TRBD1 or TRBD2 (5 bases each). Sample: peripheral blood, taken in a trial of Ad26.COV2.S vaccine versus placebo. This TCR derives from a person aged 18-60 years who received the Ad26.COV2.S COVID-19 vaccine or a placebo. The DNA for the CDR3 is TGTGCCAGCAGCTTAGCCTGGGGACCACGGCCGGCGTTCTTC. This encodes CASSLAWGPRPAFF. Full variable domain (missing parts from reference TRBV7-9 and TRBJ2-1): DTGVSQNPRHKITKRGQNVTFRCDPISEHNRLYWYRQTLGQGPEFLTYFQNEAQLEKSRLLSDRFSAERPKGSFSTLEIQRTEQGDSAMYLCASSLAWGPRPAFFGPGTRLTVL.